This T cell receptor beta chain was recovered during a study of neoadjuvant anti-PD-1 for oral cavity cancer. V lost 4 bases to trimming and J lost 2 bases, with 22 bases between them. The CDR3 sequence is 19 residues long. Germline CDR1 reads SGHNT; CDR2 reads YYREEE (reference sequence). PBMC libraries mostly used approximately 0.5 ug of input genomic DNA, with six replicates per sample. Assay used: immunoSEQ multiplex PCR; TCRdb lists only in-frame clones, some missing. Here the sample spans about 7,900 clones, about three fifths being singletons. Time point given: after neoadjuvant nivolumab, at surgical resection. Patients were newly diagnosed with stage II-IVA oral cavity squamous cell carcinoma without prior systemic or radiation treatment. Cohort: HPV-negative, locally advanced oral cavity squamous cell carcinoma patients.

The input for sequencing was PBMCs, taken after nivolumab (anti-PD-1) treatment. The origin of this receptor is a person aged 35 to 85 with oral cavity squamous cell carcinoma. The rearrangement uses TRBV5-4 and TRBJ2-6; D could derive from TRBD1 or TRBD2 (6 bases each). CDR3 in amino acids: CASSLAWGARIPGANVLTF. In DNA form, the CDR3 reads TGTGCCAGCAGCCTGGCGTGGGGGGCTCGGATCCCTGGGGCCAACGTCCTGACTTTC.